This T cell receptor beta chain was recovered during a study of shared clonotypes between healthy human individuals. About the study: CD4 naive and CD4 memory each took three plates per donor, while CD8 naive took two and CD8 memory one. Broader study findings: Clonotypes that were shared across a handful of donors made up roughly 5.2% of naive CD4 clonotypes.

Under the authors' procedure: From ImmunoSEQ came sequences covering only the junction and carrying no quality scores, so filtering differed. Clones were sequenced by immunoSEQ multiplex PCR, and TCRdb holds only the in-frame ones, with some missing. V, J and clone size are taken as reported in that table, and D and trimming were inferred from the DNA itself. The table lists about 2.1 million clones, approximately 92% of them singletons. Naive-designated CD8 cells lacked CD45RO, were positively enriched for CCR7, and omitted terminally differentiated effector memory CD45RA+ cells. Germline loops: CDR1 SGHAT, CDR2 FQDESV (reference sequence). Trimming took off 5 bases at V and 4 bases at J, with 12 bases between the two ends. This CDR3 comprises 14 residues. Points on this clone: No antigen is known for it.

The sequence was collected from a man between 18 and 35 years old in good health. Some clones in this sample may be carry-over from other donors' samples. The V gene is TRBV11-1, the J gene TRBJ2-1, with D possibly being TRBD2 (6 bases). Input material: naive CD8+ T cells from PBMCs. This chain's CDR3 is CASSPGSKYNEQFF. The DNA for the CDR3 is TGTGCCAGCAGCCCCGGGAGTAAATACAATGAGCAGTTCTTC.